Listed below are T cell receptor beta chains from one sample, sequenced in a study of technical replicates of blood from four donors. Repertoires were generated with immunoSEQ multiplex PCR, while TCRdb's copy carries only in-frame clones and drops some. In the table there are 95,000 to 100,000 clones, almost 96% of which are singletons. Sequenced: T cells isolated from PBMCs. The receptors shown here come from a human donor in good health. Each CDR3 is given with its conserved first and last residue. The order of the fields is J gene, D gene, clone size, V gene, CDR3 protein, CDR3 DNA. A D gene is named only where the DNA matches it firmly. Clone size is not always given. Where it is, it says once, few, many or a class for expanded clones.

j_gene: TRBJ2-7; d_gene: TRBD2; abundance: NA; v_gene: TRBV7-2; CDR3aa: CASSRFGGSTYEQYF; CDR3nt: TGTGCCAGCAGCCGCTTTGGCGGGAGTACCTACGAGCAGTACTTC
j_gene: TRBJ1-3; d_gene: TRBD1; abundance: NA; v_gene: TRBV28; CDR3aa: CASSLPARGPGNTIYF; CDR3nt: TGTGCCAGCAGTTTACCGGCCAGGGGGCCTGGAAACACCATATATTTT
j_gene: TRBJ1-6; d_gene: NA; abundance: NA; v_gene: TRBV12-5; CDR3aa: CASGMQGSYNSPLHF; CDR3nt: TGTGCTAGTGGAATGCAGGGCTCCTATAATTCACCCCTCCACTTT
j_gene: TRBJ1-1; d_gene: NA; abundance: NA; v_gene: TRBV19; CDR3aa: CASSIRGFSNTEAFF; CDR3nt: TGTGCCAGTAGTATCAGGGGATTTTCGAACACTGAAGCTTTCTTT
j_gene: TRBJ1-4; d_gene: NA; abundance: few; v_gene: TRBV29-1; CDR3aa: CSVGATNEKLFF; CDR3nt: TGCAGCGTTGGGGCGACTAATGAAAAACTGTTTTTT
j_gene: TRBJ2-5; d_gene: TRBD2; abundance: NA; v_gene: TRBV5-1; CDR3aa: CASSLGLAGASEETQYF; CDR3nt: TGCGCCAGCAGCTTGGGACTAGCGGGAGCGTCGGAGGAGACCCAGTACTTC
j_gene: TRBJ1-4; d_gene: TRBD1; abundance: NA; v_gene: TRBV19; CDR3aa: CASSPTGVNEKLFF; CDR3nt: TGTGCCAGTAGCCCGACAGGGGTCAATGAAAAACTGTTTTTT
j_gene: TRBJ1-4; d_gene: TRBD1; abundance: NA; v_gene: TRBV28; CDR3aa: CASSPPGQGIEKLFF; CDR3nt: TGTGCCAGCAGCCCCCCGGGACAGGGTATCGAAAAACTGTTTTTT
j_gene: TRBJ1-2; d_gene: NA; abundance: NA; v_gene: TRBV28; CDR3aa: CAIQSSGYTF; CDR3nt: TGTGCCATCCAAAGTAGCGGCTACACCTTC
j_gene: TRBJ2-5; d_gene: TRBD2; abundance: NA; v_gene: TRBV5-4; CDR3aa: CASSLLAGGQETQYF; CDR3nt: TGTGCCAGCAGCTTGTTAGCGGGAGGGCAAGAGACCCAGTACTTC
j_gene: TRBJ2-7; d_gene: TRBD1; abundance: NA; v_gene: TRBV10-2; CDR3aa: CASSLGQGYEQYF; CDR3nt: TGCGCCAGCAGCCTCGGACAGGGCTACGAGCAGTACTTC
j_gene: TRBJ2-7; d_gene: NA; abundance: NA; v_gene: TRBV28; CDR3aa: CASSTSYEQYF; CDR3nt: TGTGCCAGCAGTACAAGCTACGAGCAGTACTTC
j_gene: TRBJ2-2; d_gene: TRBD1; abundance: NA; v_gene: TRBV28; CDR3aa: CASKGADNTGELFF; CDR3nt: TGTGCCAGCAAGGGGGCAGATAACACCGGGGAGCTGTTTTTT
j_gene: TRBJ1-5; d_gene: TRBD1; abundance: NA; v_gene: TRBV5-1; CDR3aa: CASSRVEGQGASNQPQHF; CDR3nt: TGCGCCAGCAGCAGAGTGGAGGGACAGGGGGCGAGCAATCAGCCCCAGCATTTT
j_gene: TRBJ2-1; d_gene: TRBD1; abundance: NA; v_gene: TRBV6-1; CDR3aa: CASRGWDRGLF; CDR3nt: TGTGCCAGCAGGGGATGGGACAGGGGACTCTTC
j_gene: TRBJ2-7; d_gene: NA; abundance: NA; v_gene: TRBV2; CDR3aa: CASSVLYRESLTYEQYF; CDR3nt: TGTGCCAGCAGTGTCCTCTACAGGGAATCCCTTACCTACGAGCAGTACTTC
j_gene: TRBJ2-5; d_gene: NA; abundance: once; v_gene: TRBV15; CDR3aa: CATSINRGLTGSWEETQYF; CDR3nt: TGTGCCACCAGCATCAATCGGGGCCTAACAGGGTCTTGGGAGGAGACCCAGTACTTC
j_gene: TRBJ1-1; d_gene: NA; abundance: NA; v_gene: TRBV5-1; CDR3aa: CASSSGGGGTEAFF; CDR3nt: TGCGCCAGCAGCTCGGGGGGAGGAGGCACTGAAGCTTTCTTT
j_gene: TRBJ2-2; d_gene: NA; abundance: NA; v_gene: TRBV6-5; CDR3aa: CASRAALGGELFF; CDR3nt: TGTGCCAGCAGAGCGGCTCTGGGCGGGGAGCTGTTTTTT
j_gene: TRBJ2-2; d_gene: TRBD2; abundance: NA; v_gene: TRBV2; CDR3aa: CASSAGGSTGELFF; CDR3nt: TGTGCCAGCAGTGCGGGCGGGAGCACCGGGGAGCTGTTTTTT
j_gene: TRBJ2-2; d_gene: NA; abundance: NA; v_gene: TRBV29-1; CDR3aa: CSAFRGYTGELFF; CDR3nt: TGCAGCGCTTTCAGGGGTTACACCGGGGAGCTGTTTTTT
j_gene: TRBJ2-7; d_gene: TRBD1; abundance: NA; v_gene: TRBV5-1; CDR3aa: CASSFSGQDYEQYF; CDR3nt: TGCGCCAGCAGCTTTTCTGGACAGGACTACGAGCAGTACTTC
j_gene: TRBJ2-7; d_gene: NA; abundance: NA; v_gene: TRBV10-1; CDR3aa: CASSQYEQYF; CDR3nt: TGCGCCAGCAGTCAATACGAGCAGTACTTC
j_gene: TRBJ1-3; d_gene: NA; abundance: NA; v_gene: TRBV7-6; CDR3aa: CASSLVEGAGNTIYF; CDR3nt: TGTGCCAGCAGCTTAGTAGAAGGGGCGGGAAACACCATATATTTT
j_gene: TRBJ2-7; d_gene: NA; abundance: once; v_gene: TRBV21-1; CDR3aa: CASSKGGTSSYEQYF; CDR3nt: TGTGCCAGCAGCAAAGGCGGGACTAGCTCCTACGAGCAGTACTTC
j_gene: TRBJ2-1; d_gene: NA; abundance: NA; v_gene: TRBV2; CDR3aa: CASSARLFGSDNEQFF; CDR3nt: TGTGCCAGCAGTGCCCGTCTTTTTGGTTCGGACAATGAGCAGTTCTTC
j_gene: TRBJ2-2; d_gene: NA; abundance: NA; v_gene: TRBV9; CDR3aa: CASSADSGVWAGELFF; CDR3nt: TGTGCCAGCAGCGCTGATAGTGGAGTCTGGGCCGGGGAGCTGTTTTTT
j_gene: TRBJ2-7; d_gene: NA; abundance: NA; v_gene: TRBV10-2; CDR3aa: CASSDRMSSYEQYF; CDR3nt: TGCGCCAGCAGTGACAGGATGAGCTCCTACGAGCAGTACTTC
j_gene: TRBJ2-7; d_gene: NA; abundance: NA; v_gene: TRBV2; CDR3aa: CASRVKGLYEQYF; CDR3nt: TGTGCCAGCAGGGTTAAGGGGCTCTACGAGCAGTACTTC
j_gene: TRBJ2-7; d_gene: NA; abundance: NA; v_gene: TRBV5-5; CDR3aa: CASSLDLAENAYEQYF; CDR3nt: TGTGCCAGCAGCTTGGATCTGGCGGAAAACGCCTACGAGCAGTACTTC
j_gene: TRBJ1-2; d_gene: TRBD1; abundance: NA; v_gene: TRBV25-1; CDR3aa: CASSRGTDYGYTF; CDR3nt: TGTGCCAGCAGTCGAGGGACAGACTATGGCTACACCTTC
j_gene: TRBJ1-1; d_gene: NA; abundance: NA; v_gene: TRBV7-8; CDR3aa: CASSLVAPRYTEAFF; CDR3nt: TGTGCCAGCAGCTTAGTAGCTCCTAGGTACACTGAAGCTTTCTTT
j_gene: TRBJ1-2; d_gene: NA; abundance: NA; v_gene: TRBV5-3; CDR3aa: CARSLGTRRGRGYTF; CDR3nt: TGTGCCAGAAGCTTGGGGACCCGGAGGGGCAGAGGCTACACCTTC
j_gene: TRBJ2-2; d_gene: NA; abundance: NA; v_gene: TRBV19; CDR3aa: CASSRNPQGTGELFF; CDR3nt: TGTGCCAGTAGCAGAAACCCACAGGGAACCGGGGAGCTGTTTTTT
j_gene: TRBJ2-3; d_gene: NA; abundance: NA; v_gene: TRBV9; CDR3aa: CASSPSGLLTDTQYF; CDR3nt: TGTGCCAGCAGCCCGTCCGGACTTCTCACAGATACGCAGTATTTT
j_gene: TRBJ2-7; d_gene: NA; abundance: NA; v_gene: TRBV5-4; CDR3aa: CASTVGEQASYEQYF; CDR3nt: TGTGCCAGCACCGTTGGGGAACAGGCGAGCTACGAGCAGTACTTC
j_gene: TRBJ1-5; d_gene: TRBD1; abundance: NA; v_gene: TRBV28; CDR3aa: CASSPAQGQGGNQPQHF; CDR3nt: TGTGCCAGCAGTCCCGCCCAGGGACAGGGAGGCAATCAGCCCCAGCATTTT
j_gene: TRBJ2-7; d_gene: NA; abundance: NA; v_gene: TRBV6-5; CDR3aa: CASNMGGSPYEQYF; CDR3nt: TGTGCCAGCAACATGGGGGGATCCCCCTACGAGCAGTACTTC
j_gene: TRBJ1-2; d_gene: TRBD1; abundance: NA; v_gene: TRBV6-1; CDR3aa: CASSFSRTGPYGYTF; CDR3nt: TGTGCCAGCAGTTTTTCTCGGACAGGACCCTATGGCTACACCTTC
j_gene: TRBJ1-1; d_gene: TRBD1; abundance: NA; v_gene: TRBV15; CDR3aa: CATSSGTGMNTEAFF; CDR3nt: TGTGCCACCAGCAGTGGGACAGGGATGAACACTGAAGCTTTCTTT
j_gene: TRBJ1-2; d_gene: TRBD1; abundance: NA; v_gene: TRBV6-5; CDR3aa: CASSRTGGGNGYTF; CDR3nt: TGTGCCAGCAGCCGGACAGGGGGCGGGAATGGCTACACCTTC
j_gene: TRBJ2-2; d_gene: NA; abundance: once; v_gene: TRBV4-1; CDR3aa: CASSKKEVAAELFF; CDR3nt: TGCGCCAGCAGCAAAAAAGAGGTAGCAGCGGAGCTGTTTTTT
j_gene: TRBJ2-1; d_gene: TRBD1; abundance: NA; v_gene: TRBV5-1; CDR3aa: CASSARTGGSYNEQFF; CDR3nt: TGCGCCAGCAGCGCCCGGACAGGGGGTTCCTACAATGAGCAGTTCTTC
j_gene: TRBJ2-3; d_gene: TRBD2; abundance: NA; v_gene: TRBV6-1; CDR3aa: CASKKTSGRGAIQYF; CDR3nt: TGTGCCAGCAAAAAGACTAGCGGGAGAGGTGCGATCCAGTATTTT
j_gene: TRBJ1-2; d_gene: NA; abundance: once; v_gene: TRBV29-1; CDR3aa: CSAAFNYGYTF; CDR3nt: TGCAGCGCCGCGTTTAACTATGGCTACACCTTC
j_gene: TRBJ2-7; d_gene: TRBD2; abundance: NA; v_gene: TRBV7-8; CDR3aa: CASSRRSGRAYEQYF; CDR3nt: TGTGCCAGCAGTCGGCGTAGCGGGAGGGCCTACGAGCAGTACTTC